These 8 T cell receptor beta chains were all obtained from the same sample, sequenced in a study of graft-versus-host responses after intestinal transplantation. Antigen specificity for these receptors is unknown. The method was immunoSEQ multiplex PCR; TCRdb's version includes in-frame clones alone and lacks a portion of them. The data hold 90,000 to 100,000 clones, with 75% to 95% observed a single time. This specimen was unstimulated CD8+ T cells sorted from spleen or lymph node cells, taken before intestinal transplant. The receptor set was obtained from a human donor who received an intestinal transplant.

J is TRBJ2-7 and V is TRBV28, with D unresolved. With 7 bases removed from V and 5 bases from J, the gap between germline ends came to 18 bases. Germline CDR1 and CDR2: MDHEN and SYDVKM. The CDR3 has 14 amino acids. The DNA of the CDR3 is TGTGCCAGCACCCCTTTACGAACGAGCGACGAGCAGTACTTC. This sequence encodes CASTPLRTSDEQYF.

The chain recombines TRBV6-1 with TRBJ2-7, with 11 bases lining up with TRBD1. V lost 6 bases, J lost 5 bases, and 9 bases stayed unmatched. This CDR3 region has 15 residues. Germline CDR1 and CDR2: MNHNS and SASEGT. Written as DNA, the CDR3 is TGTGCCAGCAGGGCCGGGACAGGGGGTTTCGACGAGCAGTACTTC. This codes for CASRAGTGGFDEQYF.

This clone was seen once. The genes are TRBV2 and TRBJ1-2; 7 bases line up with TRBD1. CDR1 is SNHLY, CDR2 FYNNEI, per germline. Unmatched junction bases numbered 15, after V lost 7 bases and J lost 13 bases. There are 13 residues in the CDR3. The CDR3 spells CASTLGGTELFTF. Written as DNA, the CDR3 is TGTGCCAGCACCCTAGGCGGGACAGAGTTATTCACCTTC. Drawing the rest from reference TRBV2 and TRBJ1-2, the complete variable domain is EPEVTQTPSHQVTQMGQEVILRCVPISNHLYFYWYRQILGQKVEFLVSFYNNEISEKSEIFDDQFSVERPDGSNFTLKIRSTKLEDSAMYFCASTLGGTELFTFGSGTRLTVV.

This clone was counted a few times. This chain connects TRBV5-1 to TRBJ2-7; TRBD1 matches at 7 bases. V dropped 7 bases and J dropped 2; count of bases not matched to a gene: 3. The length of the CDR3 is 12 residues. In germline, CDR1 is SGHRS, CDR2 YFSETQ. The CDR3 nucleotides are TGCGCCAGCTCGGGACAGACCTACGAGCAGTACTTC. Protein sequence: CASSGQTYEQYF.

The chain has TRBV4-2 and TRBJ2-1; D might be TRBD1 (5 bases). The CDR3 runs 13 residues. V shed 3 bases and J shed 4 bases, with 7 bases lying between them. The germline V gene has CDR1 LGHNA and CDR2 YNFKEQ. In nucleotides, the CDR3 is TGTGCCAGCAGCCATACAGGTTACAATGAGCAGTTCTTC. Protein: CASSHTGYNEQFF.

The chain uses TRBV28 and TRBJ2-7; TRBD2 aligns across 11 bases. Unmatched junction bases numbered 2, after V lost 4 bases and J lost 6 bases. The CDR3 runs 13 residues. Germline V lookup: CDR1 MDHEN, CDR2 SYDVKM. The CDR3 sequence: CASSWTSGREQYF. In nucleotides, the CDR3 is TGTGCCAGCAGTTGGACTAGCGGGCGCGAGCAGTACTTC.

V usage is TRBV28 and J usage is TRBJ2-1, with 7 bases fitting TRBD1. From germline, CDR1 is MDHEN and CDR2 SYDVKM. V lost 1 base, J lost 4 bases, and 4 bases stayed unmatched. This CDR3 has 15 amino acids. The CDR3 is CASSLSRDSYNEQFF. CDR3 nucleotides: TGTGCCAGCAGTTTATCCCGGGACAGTTACAATGAGCAGTTCTTC.

This clone was counted only a few times. The rearrangement joins TRBV30 to TRBJ1-1; D is ambiguous. Germline-derived CDR1 and CDR2 are GTSNPN and SVGIG (reference sequence). V was cut by 3 bases and J by 0 bases, with 5 bases left in between. CDR3 length: 12 amino acids. CDR3 sequence: CAWRSLNTEAFF. The DNA of the CDR3 is TGTGCCTGGAGGAGTCTGAACACTGAAGCTTTCTTT.